The 10 T cell receptor beta chains below all came from one sample that was sequenced in a study of vaccination and CD4 T cells after COVID-19. No antigens are known for them. Treatment defined: roughly nine-day PBMC culture with coronavirus spike peptide pools or control peptides (ViraFEST assay). Sequence data for DNA of cultured CD4+ T cells were generated by the Oncomine TCR Beta short-read assay. One entry per CDR3 protein, called by TCRdb with MiXCR from the PCR reads. Here the sample spans some 14,000 distinct CDR3 sequences, roughly 43% being singletons. Sequencing used CD4+ T cells from blood, cultured in vitro. These receptors originate from a human donor who had recovered from COVID-19.

The rearrangement joins TRBV20-1 to TRBJ2-2; D gene unclear. Germline CDR1 reads DFQATT; CDR2 reads SNEGSKA (reference sequence). V was trimmed by 3 bases and J by 3 bases, leaving 11 bases between them. This CDR3 has 14 amino acids. CDR3 residues: CSARKPSYTGELFF. The CDR3 bases are TGCAGTGCTAGGAAACCGAGCTACACCGGGGAGCTGTTTTTT.

The chain is built from TRBV5-1 and TRBJ2-5; D possibly uses TRBD1 or TRBD2 (5 bases each). Germline values: CDR1 SGHRS, CDR2 YFSETQ. CDR3 size: 15 residues. Trimming pared 4 bases from V and 3 bases from J, leaving 16 bases between. The CDR3 here is CASSRRSGNKETQYF. For the CDR3, the DNA is TGCGCCAGCAGCCGGAGGTCAGGGAACAAAGAGACCCAGTACTTC.

This clonotype showed up just a few times. The chain joins TRBV19 to TRBJ1-2; D not resolved. The CDR3 sequence is 14 residues long. The V end was cut by 3 bases, the J end by 8 bases, with 16 bases between. Germline V CDR1 and CDR2: LNHDA, SQIVND (reference sequence). The CDR3 DNA is TGTGCCAGTAGTATGGCCAGATCTCTCCGCGGCTACACCTTC. This sequence encodes CASSMARSLRGYTF. The entire variable domain, with the rest obtained from reference TRBV19 and TRBJ1-2, is as follows: DGGITQSPKYLFRKEGQNVTLSCEQNLNHDAMYWYRQDPGQGLRLIYYSQIVNDFQKGDIAEGYSVSREKKESFPLTVTSAQKNPTAFYLCASSMARSLRGYTFGSGTRLTVV.

This sequence joins TRBV6-1 and TRBJ2-7; tentative D call: TRBD2 (6 bases). Germline CDR1 and CDR2: MNHNS and SASEGT. This CDR3 is built from 15 residues. Trimming removed 3 bases from V and 1 base from J, with 13 bases in between. DNA of the CDR3: TGTGCCAGCAGTGATTTGGGGGGAAGGTCCTACGAGCAGTACTTC. This sequence encodes CASSDLGGRSYEQYF.

The rearrangement links TRBV5-4 to TRBJ2-3; TRBD1 matches 8 bases. CDR3 length equals 15 residues. Germline CDR1 is SGHNT and CDR2 is YYREEE (reference sequence). The ends lost 0 bases at V and 6 bases at J; junction bases unmatched: 6. CDR3 DNA sequence: TGTGCCAGCAGCTTGGGAAGACAGGGGAGGGATACGCAGTATTTT. It translates to CASSLGRQGRDTQYF.

This clonotype was seen a handful of times. V is TRBV27 and J is TRBJ2-7; TRBD1 agrees at 8 bases. The trim removed 4 bases at V and 1 base at J, leaving 0 bases unmatched. Germline V gene data show CDR1 as MNHEY and CDR2 as SMNVEV (reference sequence). The CDR3 spans 13 residues. The CDR3 is CASSWDRSYEQYF. CDR3 in DNA: TGTGCCAGCAGTTGGGACAGGTCCTACGAGCAGTACTTC.

This clonotype appeared a few times. This chain uses TRBV27 with TRBJ1-1; tentative D call: TRBD1 (5 bases). From germline, CDR1 is MNHEY and CDR2 SMNVEV (reference sequence). V lost 0 bases and J lost 5, with 13 bases in between. CDR3 length: 15 residues. CDR3 nucleotides: TGTGCCAGCAGTTTATCGGCGGGACGGGGGACTGAAGCTTTCTTT. Translated, it gives CASSLSAGRGTEAFF.

This chain uses TRBV7-2 with TRBJ1-2, with 7 bases identical to TRBD1. There are 15 residues in the CDR3. CDR1 and CDR2 (germline): SGHTA, FQGNSA. The V gene end was trimmed by 5 bases and the J gene end by 4 bases; junction bases not matched to a gene: 10. The CDR3 DNA reads as TGTGCCAGCAGCCGGTACTCGGGACAGAGCTATGGCTACACCTTC. The encoded protein is CASSRYSGQSYGYTF.

This clonotype was seen a handful of times. V and J are TRBV4-1 and TRBJ2-7, with 12 bases aligning to TRBD2. There are 17 residues in the CDR3. The V gene's germline CDR1 is MGHRA and CDR2 YSYEKL. With 1 base clipped from V and 3 bases from J, the junction kept 7 bases outside the gene matches. CDR3 coding DNA: TGCGCCAGCAGCCAAGGAACTAGCGGGAGGCACAGCTACGAGCAGTACTTC. Its translation: CASSQGTSGRHSYEQYF.

This sequence joins TRBV7-6 and TRBJ2-7, with 9 bases aligning to TRBD1. This CDR3 comprises 16 residues. Germline assignment: CDR1 SGHVS and CDR2 FNYEAQ. V was clipped by 6 bases and J by 5 bases; unmatched bases: 14. In DNA, the CDR3 is TGTGCCAGCAGACGAGGGTCCGGGACAGGGATCGACGAGCAGTACTTC. Its protein product is CASRRGSGTGIDEQYF. Full variable domain (missing parts from reference TRBV7-6 and TRBJ2-7): GAGVSQSPRYKVTKRGQDVALRCDPISGHVSLYWYRQALGQGPEFLTYFNYEAQQDKSGLPNDRFSAERPEGSISTLTIQRTEQRDSAMYRCASRRGSGTGIDEQYFGPGTRLTVT.